A single sample is the source of the 32 T cell receptor beta chains below, sequenced in a study of T-cell memory formation after mild COVID-19. TCRdb re-called the 5' RACE reads through MiXCR, storing one row per CDR3 protein. Counted here are about 340,000 distinct CDR3 sequences, roughly 19% occurring once; the ten biggest clones make up under 25%. Sequencing was done on a sample of PBMCs or a T cell subset sorted from them (not recorded which). The receptor set was obtained from a man between 18 and 35 years old who had mild COVID-19 (a few samples of this study predate the infection). Cell type and time point are not known.

The chain recombines TRBV20-1 with TRBJ2-1; D is uncertain. Per germline, CDR1 DFQATT and CDR2 SNEGSKA (reference sequence). The V end lost 6 bases, the J end lost 5 bases, and 8 bases lay between the germline ends. The CDR3 is 11 amino acids. CDR3 DNA sequence: TGCAGTGCCCGGACCCACAATGAGCAGTTCTTC. It codes for CSARTHNEQFF.

CDR3 nucleotides: TGTGCCAGCAGTTCCGGGACAGGGATGAACACTGAAGCTTTCTTT. Its translation is CASSSGTGMNTEAFF. The chain links TRBV12-3 or TRBV12-4 to TRBJ1-1, with TRBD1 matching over 9 bases. This CDR3 contains 15 residues. Trimming cost V 4 bases and J 0 bases; bases outside gene matches: 3.

V and J are TRBV7-9 and TRBJ2-1, with D possibly matching TRBD1 (5 bases). Trimming removed 0 bases at V and 6 bases at J, with 9 bases between. Looked up from germline, CDR1 is SEHNR and CDR2 is FQNEAQ (reference sequence). This CDR3 region has 14 residues. The CDR3 nucleotides read TGTGCCAGCAGCTTAGCGTGGGGCCGCAATGAGCAGTTCTTC. It is translated as CASSLAWGRNEQFF.

This clonotype was seen repeatedly, ten times or more. This chain joins TRBV5-1 and TRBJ2-7; 10 nucleotides agree with TRBD1. CDR1 is SGHRS, CDR2 YFSETQ, per germline. The CDR3 contains 16 residues. Trimming removed 0 bases from V and 1 base from J; junction bases left unmatched: 4. The CDR3 here is CASSLVGDRGSYEQYV. The CDR3 DNA is TGCGCCAGCAGCTTGGTCGGGGACAGGGGTTCCTACGAGCAGTACGTC.

The chain couples TRBV20-1 to TRBJ1-2; TRBD1 is a possible D gene (6 bases). Germline CDR1 reads DFQATT; CDR2 reads SNEGSKA (reference sequence). This CDR3 is 13 amino acids long. Trimming removed 4 bases at V and 6 bases at J, with 15 bases between. The CDR3 reads CSATKKTGNGYTF. For the CDR3, the DNA is TGCAGTGCTACGAAGAAAACAGGGAATGGCTACACCTTC.

V usage is TRBV15 and J usage is TRBJ2-5; the D is unclear. Germline V gives CDR1 LNHNV, CDR2 YYDKDF (reference sequence). Trimming stripped 3 bases from V and 5 bases from J, with 13 bases between. This CDR3 has 14 amino acids. The CDR3 nucleotides are TGTGCCACCAGCAGCCACTGGGTGGCGGAGACCCAGTACTTC. It is translated as CATSSHWVAETQYF.

This clonotype appeared a few times. This chain links TRBV4-1 with TRBJ2-3, with a tentative D call TRBD2 (6 bases). The CDR3 totals 16 residues. Trimming pared 0 bases from V and 2 bases from J, leaving 12 bases between. From germline, CDR1 is MGHRA and CDR2 YSYEKL. The CDR3 is CASSQEAGPNTDTQYF. CDR3 sequence (DNA): TGCGCCAGCAGCCAAGAGGCGGGGCCCAACACAGATACGCAGTATTTT.

The V call is TRBV5-1, the J call TRBJ2-1; 7 nucleotides line up with TRBD2. Germline V CDR1 and CDR2: SGHRS, YFSETQ. J was trimmed by 8 bases and V by 4 bases; bases with no gene match: 9. This CDR3 has 14 amino acids. The CDR3 loop reads CASSPRGGGHEQFF. CDR3 DNA: TGCGCCAGCAGCCCGAGGGGCGGGGGACATGAGCAGTTCTTC.

A few counts support this clonotype. The chain combines TRBV6-2 or TRBV6-3 with TRBJ2-3, with 9 nucleotides matching TRBD2. The CDR3 sequence is 16 residues long. Germline loops: CDR1 MNHEY, CDR2 SVGEGT. Trimming at V came to 5 bases and at J to 1 base, leaving 7 bases not matched to a gene. This CDR3 reads CASSTGLASRTDTQYF. The CDR3, as DNA: TGTGCCAGCAGTACCGGACTAGCGAGTCGCACAGATACGCAGTATTTT.

This chain joins TRBV6-5 and TRBJ2-3; 9 bases match TRBD2. V shed 5 bases, J shed 10 bases, and the junction held 13 bases outside the gene matches. CDR1 is MNHEY, CDR2 SVGAGI, per germline. This CDR3 has 15 residues. CDR3 bases: TGTGCCAGCAGTAGCGGGGGGTCCTGGGGTGGTGCGCAGTATTTT. As protein: CASSSGGSWGGAQYF.

The rearrangement joins TRBV29-1 to TRBJ2-3; TRBD2 matches 9 bases. Trimming removed 7 bases from V and 1 base from J; junction bases left unmatched: 3. The CDR3 has 13 residues. Per the germline V gene, CDR1 is SQVTM and CDR2 is ANQGSEA. CDR3 in amino acids: CSGRTSGTDTQYF. The CDR3 DNA follows: TGCAGCGGCAGGACTAGCGGCACAGATACGCAGTATTTT.

The sample holds many counts of this clonotype. The chain is built from TRBV19 and TRBJ2-5; 7 bases map to TRBD1. CDR3 length equals 12 residues. J lost 5 bases, V lost 9 bases, and 6 bases had no gene match. Germline values: CDR1 LNHDA, CDR2 SQIVND (reference sequence). The CDR3: CASSQGGETQYF. DNA for the CDR3: TGTGCCAGCAGCCAAGGGGGCGAGACCCAGTACTTC.

The chain links TRBV9 to TRBJ1-2; TRBD1 matches 9 bases. The CDR3 runs to 14 residues. J was trimmed by 8 bases and V by 4 bases; bases with no gene match: 9. The V gene's germline CDR1 is SGDLS and CDR2 YYNGEE. CDR3 nucleotides: TGTGCCAGCAGCCCCTGGACAGGGGATTGGGGCTACACCTTC. Translating gives CASSPWTGDWGYTF.

The V call is TRBV27, the J call TRBJ1-5; unclear D gene. The CDR3 spans 15 residues. Germline V CDR1 and CDR2: MNHEY, SMNVEV (reference sequence). Trimming removed 3 bases from V and 1 base from J, with 10 bases in between. The CDR3 nucleotides are TGTGCCAGCAGTTTTACGGGTATGAGCAATCAGCCCCAGCATTTT. Protein sequence: CASSFTGMSNQPQHF.

This clonotype appeared a few times. The V gene is TRBV29-1, the J gene TRBJ2-3; D may match TRBD1 or TRBD2 (6 bases each). V was trimmed by 6 bases and J by 2 bases, leaving 9 bases between them. Looked up from germline, CDR1 is SQVTM and CDR2 is ANQGSEA. This CDR3 is 12 amino acids long. This CDR3 reads CSVGGFTDTQYF. The CDR3 nucleotides are TGCAGCGTGGGGGGCTTCACAGATACGCAGTATTTT.

This clonotype appeared a few times. V is TRBV28 and J is TRBJ1-2; possibly TRBD1 for D (5 bases). The V gene's germline CDR1 is MDHEN and CDR2 SYDVKM. This CDR3 contains 13 residues. V dropped 10 bases and J dropped 4 bases, with 16 bases sitting between them. CDR3 amino acids: CATTIDGGYGYTF. The DNA of the CDR3 is TGTGCCACCACTATAGACGGGGGCTATGGCTACACCTTC.

This clonotype has a handful of counts. The V and J genes are TRBV6-4 and TRBJ2-1; D possibly corresponds to TRBD2 (5 bases). Trimming shortened V by 2 bases and J by 8 bases, and 13 bases separated the two germline ends. This CDR3 is 14 amino acids long. CDR1 and CDR2 (germline): MRHNA, SNTAGT. The CDR3 loop is CASSDPPSFDEQFF. Here the CDR3 DNA reads TGTGCCAGCAGTGACCCTCCTAGCTTCGATGAGCAGTTCTTC.

The genes are TRBV7-6 and TRBJ2-3; 9 bases agree with TRBD2. The CDR3 is 15 amino acids. Trimming cost V 5 bases and J 4 bases; bases outside gene matches: 7. CDR1 and CDR2 (germline): SGHVS, FNYEAQ. CDR3 sequence: CASSQVSGGSDTQYF. Here the CDR3 DNA reads TGTGCCAGCAGCCAAGTAAGCGGGGGGTCAGATACGCAGTATTTT.

This clonotype was recorded at least ten times. V usage is TRBV12-3 or TRBV12-4 and J usage is TRBJ1-1; TRBD1 aligns across 7 bases. The junction had 9 bases not matched to a gene; V was cut back by 6 bases and J by 8 bases. There are 13 residues in the CDR3. Written as DNA, the CDR3 is TGTGCCAGCAGCCTGGACAGGACGACCGAAGCTTTCTTT. It translates to CASSLDRTTEAFF.

The V and J genes are TRBV19 and TRBJ2-5; 9 bases agree with TRBD1. From germline, CDR1 is LNHDA and CDR2 SQIVND (reference sequence). The CDR3 runs to 15 residues. V dropped 4 bases and J dropped 3; count of bases not matched to a gene: 6. CDR3 coding DNA: TGTGCCAGTAGTACTGGGACAGGGCGAGAAGAGACCCAGTACTTC. Translation gives CASSTGTGREETQYF.

The chain combines TRBV28 with TRBJ1-2; D possibly corresponds to TRBD1 (5 bases). Germline V gene lookup returns CDR1 MDHEN and CDR2 SYDVKM. Trimming shortened V by 5 bases and J by 8 bases, and 12 bases separated the two germline ends. This CDR3 comprises 12 residues. As DNA, the CDR3 is TGTGCCAGCAGTCCGGGGGATTGGGGCTACACCTTC. Amino acids: CASSPGDWGYTF.

This clonotype was seen a handful of times. The chain joins TRBV5-5 to TRBJ2-3, with D perhaps matching TRBD2 (5 bases). V lost 6 bases and J 0 bases, leaving 17 bases between the germline ends. CDR3 length: 16 amino acids. The germline gives CDR1 SGHKS, CDR2 YYEKEE (reference sequence). The CDR3: CASILIVGVSTDTQYF. The CDR3 nucleotides are TGTGCCAGCATCCTGATTGTCGGGGTTAGCACAGATACGCAGTATTTT. The whole variable domain, remainder taken from reference TRBV5-5 and TRBJ2-3, is DAGVTQSPTHLIKTRGQQVTLRCSPISGHKSVSWYQQVLGQGPQFIFQYYEKEERGRGNFPDRFSARQFPNYSSELNVNALLLGDSALYLCASILIVGVSTDTQYFGPGTRLTVL.

The chain has TRBV5-7 and TRBJ2-5; D may be TRBD2 (5 bases). TRBV5-7 is an ORF for which the function is uncertain. Trimming stripped 2 bases from V and 9 bases from J, with 20 bases between. The CDR3 sequence is 15 residues long. The DNA of the CDR3 is TGTGCCAGCAGCTTTGTGTACGGGCAGGACTTTCCCCAGTACTTC. This sequence encodes CASSFVYGQDFPQYF.

This chain joins TRBV29-1 and TRBJ2-7, with TRBD2 identical over 9 bases. Germline loops: CDR1 SQVTM, CDR2 ANQGSEA. V lost 7 bases and J lost 2; bases outside the gene matches: 12. The length of the CDR3 is 15 residues. CDR3: CSASSGTSRTYEQYF. The CDR3 nucleotides are TGCAGCGCCTCTTCAGGGACTAGCAGAACCTACGAGCAGTACTTC.

The gene calls are TRBV6-2 or TRBV6-3 and TRBJ1-5; maybe TRBD1 (5 bases). This CDR3 has 14 residues. V was trimmed by 7 bases and J by 1 base, leaving 11 bases between them. The V gene's germline CDR1 is MNHEY and CDR2 SVGEGT. The CDR3 protein is CASNRDSSNQPQHF. The CDR3 coding sequence is TGTGCCAGCAACCGGGACTCCAGCAATCAGCCCCAGCATTTT.

This clonotype turned up a few times. J is TRBJ1-3 and V is TRBV4-2, with unresolved D. Germline loops: CDR1 LGHNA, CDR2 YNFKEQ. The germline V and J ends were trimmed by 1 base and 4 bases, with 5 bases remaining between them. The CDR3 has 13 amino acids. The CDR3 bases are TGTGCCAGCAGCCAAGGGGGAGGAAACACCATATATTTT. It yields the protein CASSQGGGNTIYF.

The chain carries TRBV5-1 and TRBJ1-1; D not resolved. V was shortened by 1 base and J by 4 bases, with 14 bases between the two germline ends. The V gene's germline CDR1 is SGHRS and CDR2 YFSETQ. This CDR3 has 15 residues. The chain's CDR3 is CASSLRAGLGTEAFF. The CDR3 bases are TGCGCCAGCAGCTTGAGGGCGGGGTTGGGCACTGAAGCTTTCTTT.

Here the CDR3 DNA reads TGTGCCAGCAGGCTTTTGGCAGGGGCGAACACTGAAGCTTTCTTT. Translating gives CASRLLAGANTEAFF. The chain links TRBV7-9 to TRBJ1-1; possible D gene TRBD1, 6 bases. Trimming pared 6 bases from V and 1 base from J, leaving 15 bases between. Germline V gene lookup returns CDR1 SEHNR and CDR2 FQNEAQ (reference sequence). This CDR3 spans 15 amino acids. The whole variable domain, remainder taken from reference TRBV7-9 and TRBJ1-1, is DTGVSQNPRHKITKRGQNVTFRCDPISEHNRLYWYRQTLGQGPEFLTYFQNEAQLEKSRLLSDRFSAERPKGSFSTLEIQRTEQGDSAMYLCASRLLAGANTEAFFGQGTRLTVV.

The V gene is TRBV20-1, the J gene TRBJ1-2; D might be TRBD1 (5 bases). This CDR3 spans 15 amino acids. The germline CDR1 and CDR2 sequences are DFQATT and SNEGSKA (reference sequence). V lost 5 bases to trimming and J lost 0 bases, with 16 bases between them. The CDR3 nucleotides read TGCAGTGCTCGCCCGGGGGGAGGGTCTAACTATGGCTACACCTTC. It translates to CSARPGGGSNYGYTF.

There are a few counts of this clonotype. This sequence joins TRBV15 and TRBJ2-7; D gene ambiguous. The CDR3 consists of 11 residues. The V end was cut by 8 bases, the J end by 2 bases, with 7 bases between. In germline, CDR1 is LNHNV, CDR2 YYDKDF (reference sequence). CDR3 sequence (DNA): TGTGCCACCTCCGAGGCCTACGAGCAGTACTTC. Translating it yields CATSEAYEQYF.

This clonotype showed up just a few times. This sequence joins TRBV6-5 and TRBJ2-5, with D perhaps TRBD2 (6 bases). Trimming pared 4 bases from V and 5 bases from J, leaving 17 bases between. The germline CDR1 and CDR2 sequences are MNHEY and SVGAGI. The CDR3 has 15 amino acids. Here the CDR3 DNA reads TGTGCCAGCAGTTGGGGGGTTGGGGCCGGGGAGACCCAGTACTTC. This sequence encodes CASSWGVGAGETQYF.

CDR3 sequence (DNA): TGTGCCAGCAACCCGACAACCAGCACAGATACGCAGTATTTT. Residues: CASNPTTSTDTQYF. The chain combines TRBV6-2 or TRBV6-3 with TRBJ2-3; D not certain. Germline lookup yields CDR1 MNHEY and CDR2 SVGEGT. This CDR3 spans 14 amino acids. Trimming took off 7 bases at V and 0 bases at J, with 11 bases between the two ends.